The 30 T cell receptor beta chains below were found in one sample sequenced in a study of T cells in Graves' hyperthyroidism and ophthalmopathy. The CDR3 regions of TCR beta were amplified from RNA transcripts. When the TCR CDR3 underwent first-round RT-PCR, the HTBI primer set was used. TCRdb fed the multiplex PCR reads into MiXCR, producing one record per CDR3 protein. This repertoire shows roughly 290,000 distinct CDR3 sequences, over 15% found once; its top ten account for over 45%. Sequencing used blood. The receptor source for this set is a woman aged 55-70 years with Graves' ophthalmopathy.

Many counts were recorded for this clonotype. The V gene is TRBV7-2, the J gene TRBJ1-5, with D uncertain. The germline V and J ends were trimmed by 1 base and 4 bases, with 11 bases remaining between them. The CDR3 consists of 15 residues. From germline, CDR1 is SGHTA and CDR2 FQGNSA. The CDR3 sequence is CASSLGAGINQPQHF. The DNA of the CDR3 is TGTGCCAGCAGCTTAGGGGCGGGTATTAATCAGCCCCAGCATTTT. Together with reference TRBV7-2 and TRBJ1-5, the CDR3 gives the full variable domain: GAGVSQSPSNKVTEKGKDVELRCDPISGHTALYWYRQSLGQGLEFLIYFQGNSAPDKSGLPSDRFSAERTGGSVSTLTIQRTQQEDSAVYLCASSLGAGINQPQHFGDGTRLSIL.

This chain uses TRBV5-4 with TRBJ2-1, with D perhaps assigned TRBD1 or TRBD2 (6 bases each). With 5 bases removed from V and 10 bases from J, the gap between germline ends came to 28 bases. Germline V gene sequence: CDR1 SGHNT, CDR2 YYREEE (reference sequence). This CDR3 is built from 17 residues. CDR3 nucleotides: TGTGCCAGCAGTTCTGTCACCGGGACTGGGGGCCCCGGAGAGCAGTTCTTC. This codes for CASSSVTGTGGPGEQFF.

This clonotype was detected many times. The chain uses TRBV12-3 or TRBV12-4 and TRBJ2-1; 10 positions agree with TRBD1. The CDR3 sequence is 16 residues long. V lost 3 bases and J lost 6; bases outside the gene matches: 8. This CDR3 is CASSFPNGQGVNEQFF. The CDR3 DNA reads TGTGCCAGCAGTTTCCCCAATGGACAGGGGGTCAATGAGCAGTTCTTC.

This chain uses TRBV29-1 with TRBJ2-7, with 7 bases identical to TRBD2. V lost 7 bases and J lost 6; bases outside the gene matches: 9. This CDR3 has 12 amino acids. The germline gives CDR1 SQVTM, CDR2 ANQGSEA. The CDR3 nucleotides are TGCAGCGCCGGGACTACACTTTTCGAGCAGTACTTC. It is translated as CSAGTTLFEQYF.

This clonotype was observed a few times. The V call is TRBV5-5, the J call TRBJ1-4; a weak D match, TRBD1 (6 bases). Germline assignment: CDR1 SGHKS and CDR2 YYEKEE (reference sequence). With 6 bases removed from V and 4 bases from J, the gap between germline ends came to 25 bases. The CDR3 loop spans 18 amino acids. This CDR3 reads CASTNIVPSTGNNEKLFF. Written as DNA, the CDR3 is TGTGCCAGCACTAACATCGTGCCCTCGACAGGAAATAATGAAAAACTGTTTTTT.

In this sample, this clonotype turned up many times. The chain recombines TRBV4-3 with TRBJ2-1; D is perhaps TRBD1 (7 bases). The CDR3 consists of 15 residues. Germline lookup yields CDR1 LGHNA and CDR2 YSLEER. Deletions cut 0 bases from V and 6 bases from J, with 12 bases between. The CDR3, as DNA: TGCGCCAGCAGCCAAGACAGGGGGGTTAGCAATGAGCAGTTCTTC. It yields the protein CASSQDRGVSNEQFF.

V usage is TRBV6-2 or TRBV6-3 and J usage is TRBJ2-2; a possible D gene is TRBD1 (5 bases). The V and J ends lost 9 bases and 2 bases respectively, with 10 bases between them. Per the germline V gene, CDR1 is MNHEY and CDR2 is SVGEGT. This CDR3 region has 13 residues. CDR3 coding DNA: TGTGCCAGTAGGGGTATTAACACCGGGGAGCTGTTTTTT. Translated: CASRGINTGELFF.

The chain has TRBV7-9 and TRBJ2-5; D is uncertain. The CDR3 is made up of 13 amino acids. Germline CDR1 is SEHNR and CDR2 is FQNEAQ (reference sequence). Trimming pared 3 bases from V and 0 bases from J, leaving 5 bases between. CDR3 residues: CASSFKDQETQYF. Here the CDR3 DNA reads TGTGCCAGCAGCTTTAAGGACCAAGAGACCCAGTACTTC.

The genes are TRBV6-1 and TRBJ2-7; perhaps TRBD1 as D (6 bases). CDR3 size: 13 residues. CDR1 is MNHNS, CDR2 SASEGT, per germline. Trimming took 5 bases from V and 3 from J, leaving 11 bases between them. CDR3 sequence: CASSRDTYYEQYF. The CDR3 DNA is TGTGCCAGCAGTCGGGACACCTACTACGAGCAGTACTTC.

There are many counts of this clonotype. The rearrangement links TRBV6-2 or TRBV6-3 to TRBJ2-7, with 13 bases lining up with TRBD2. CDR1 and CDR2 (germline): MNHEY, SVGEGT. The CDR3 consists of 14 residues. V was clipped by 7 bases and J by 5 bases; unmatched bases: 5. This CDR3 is CASTLAGGYHEQYF. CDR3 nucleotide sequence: TGTGCCAGCACACTAGCGGGAGGGTACCACGAGCAGTACTTC.

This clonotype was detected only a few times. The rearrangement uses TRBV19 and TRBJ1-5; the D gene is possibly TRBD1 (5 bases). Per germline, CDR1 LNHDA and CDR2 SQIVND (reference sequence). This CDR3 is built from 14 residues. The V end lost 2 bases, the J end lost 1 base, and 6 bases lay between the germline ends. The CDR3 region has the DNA TGTGCCAGTAGTATATCAGGGAGCAATCAGCCCCAGCATTTT. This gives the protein CASSISGSNQPQHF.

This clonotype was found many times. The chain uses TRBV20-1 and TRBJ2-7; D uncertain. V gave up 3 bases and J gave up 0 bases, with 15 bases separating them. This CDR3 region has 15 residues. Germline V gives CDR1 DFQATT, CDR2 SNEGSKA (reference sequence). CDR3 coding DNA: TGCAGTGCTAGTGGATCCGCGGAGAGCTCCTACGAGCAGTACTTC. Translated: CSASGSAESSYEQYF.

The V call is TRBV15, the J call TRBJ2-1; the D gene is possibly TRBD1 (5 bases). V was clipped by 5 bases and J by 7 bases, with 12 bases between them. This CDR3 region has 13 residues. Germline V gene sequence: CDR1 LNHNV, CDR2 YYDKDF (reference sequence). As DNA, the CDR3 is TGTGCCACCAGCGAAGCAGGGTCAAATGAGCAGTTCTTC. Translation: CATSEAGSNEQFF.

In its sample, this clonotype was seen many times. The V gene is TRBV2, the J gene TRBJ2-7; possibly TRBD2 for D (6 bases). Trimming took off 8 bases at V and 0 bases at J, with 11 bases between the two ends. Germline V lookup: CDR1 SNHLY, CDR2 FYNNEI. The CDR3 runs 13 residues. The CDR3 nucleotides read TGTGCCAGCTTAACGGGAGCCTCCTACGAGCAGTACTTC. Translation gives CASLTGASYEQYF. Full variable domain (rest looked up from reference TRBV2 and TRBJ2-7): EPEVTQTPSHQVTQMGQEVILRCVPISNHLYFYWYRQILGQKVEFLVSFYNNEISEKSEIFDDQFSVERPDGSNFTLKIRSTKLEDSAMYFCASLTGASYEQYFGPGTRLTVT.

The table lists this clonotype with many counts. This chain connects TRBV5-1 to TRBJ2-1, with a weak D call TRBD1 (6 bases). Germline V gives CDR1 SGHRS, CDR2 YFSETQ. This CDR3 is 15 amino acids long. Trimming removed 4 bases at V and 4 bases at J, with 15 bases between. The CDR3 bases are TGCGCCAGCAGCCCCGGAGTGACAGGTTACAATGAGCAGTTCTTC. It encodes CASSPGVTGYNEQFF. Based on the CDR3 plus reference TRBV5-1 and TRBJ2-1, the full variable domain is KAGVTQTPRYLIKTRGQQVTLSCSPISGHRSVSWYQQTPGQGLQFLFEYFSETQRNKGNFPGRFSGRQFSNSRSEMNVSTLELGDSALYLCASSPGVTGYNEQFFGPGTRLTVL.

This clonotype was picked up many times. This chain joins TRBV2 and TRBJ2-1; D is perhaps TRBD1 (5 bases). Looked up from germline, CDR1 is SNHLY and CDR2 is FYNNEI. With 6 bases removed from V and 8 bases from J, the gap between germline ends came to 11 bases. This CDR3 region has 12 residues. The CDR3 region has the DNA TGTGCCAGCAGGGGTCGCAGGGATGAGCAGTTCTTC. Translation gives CASRGRRDEQFF.

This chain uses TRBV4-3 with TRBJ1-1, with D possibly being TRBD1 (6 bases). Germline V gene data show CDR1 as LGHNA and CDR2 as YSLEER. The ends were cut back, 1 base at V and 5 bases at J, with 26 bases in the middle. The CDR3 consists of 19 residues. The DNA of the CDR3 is TGCGCCAGCAGCCAAGCTGCGGGGGCGTCAGGGGCTCTCCCTACTGAAGCTTTCTTT. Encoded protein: CASSQAAGASGALPTEAFF.

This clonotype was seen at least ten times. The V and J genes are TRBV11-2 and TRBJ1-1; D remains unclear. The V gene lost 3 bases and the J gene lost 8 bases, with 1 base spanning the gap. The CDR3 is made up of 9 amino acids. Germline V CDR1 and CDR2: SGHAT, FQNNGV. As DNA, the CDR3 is TGTGCCAGCAGCTTCGAAGCTTTCTTT. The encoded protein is CASSFEAFF.

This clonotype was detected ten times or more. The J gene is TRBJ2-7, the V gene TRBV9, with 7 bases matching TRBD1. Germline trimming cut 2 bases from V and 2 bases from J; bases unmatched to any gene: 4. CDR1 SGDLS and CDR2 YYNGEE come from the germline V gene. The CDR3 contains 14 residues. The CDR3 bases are TGTGCCAGCAGCGTGGCGGACAGGACCTACGAGCAGTACTTC. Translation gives CASSVADRTYEQYF.

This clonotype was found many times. The CDR3, as DNA: TGTGCCAGCAGTCCCGACGGCTACAATGAGCAGTTCTTC. Translated: CASSPDGYNEQFF. The chain recombines TRBV12-3 or TRBV12-4 with TRBJ2-1, with D unclear. The CDR3 runs 13 residues. V was pared by 5 bases and J by 3 bases, with 8 bases between.

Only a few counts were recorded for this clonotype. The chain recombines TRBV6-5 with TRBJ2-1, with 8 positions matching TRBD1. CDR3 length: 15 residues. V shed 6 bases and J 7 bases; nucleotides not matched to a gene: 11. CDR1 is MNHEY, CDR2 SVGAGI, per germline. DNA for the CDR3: TGTGCCAGCAGCTATAGACAGGGGTTACCAAATGAGCAGTTCTTC. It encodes CASSYRQGLPNEQFF.

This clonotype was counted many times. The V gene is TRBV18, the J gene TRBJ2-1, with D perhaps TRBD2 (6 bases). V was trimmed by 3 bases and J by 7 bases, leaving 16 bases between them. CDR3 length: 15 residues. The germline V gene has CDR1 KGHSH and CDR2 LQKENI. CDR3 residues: CASSPGLGTRNEQFF. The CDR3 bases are TGTGCCAGCTCACCGGGACTCGGCACACGGAATGAGCAGTTCTTC.

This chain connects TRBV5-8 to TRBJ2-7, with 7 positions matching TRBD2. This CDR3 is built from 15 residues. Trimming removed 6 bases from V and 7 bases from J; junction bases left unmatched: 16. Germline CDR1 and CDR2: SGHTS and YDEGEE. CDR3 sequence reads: CASTPEGRDGGEQYF. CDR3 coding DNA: TGTGCCAGCACCCCCGAGGGCAGGGACGGGGGGGAGCAGTACTTC.

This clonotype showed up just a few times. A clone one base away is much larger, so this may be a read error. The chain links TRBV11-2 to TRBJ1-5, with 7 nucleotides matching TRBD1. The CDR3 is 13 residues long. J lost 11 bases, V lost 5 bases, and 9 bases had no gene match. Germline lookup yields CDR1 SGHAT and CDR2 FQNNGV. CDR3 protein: CASSPQGEQSQHF. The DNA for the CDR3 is TGTGCCAGCAGCCCCCAGGGGGAACAGTCCCAGCATTTT. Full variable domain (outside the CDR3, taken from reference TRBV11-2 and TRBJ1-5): EAGVAQSPRYKIIEKRQSVAFWCNPISGHATLYWYQQILGQGPKLLIQFQNNGVVDDSQLPKDRFSAERLKGVDSTLKIQPAKLEDSAVYLCASSPQGEQSQHFGDGTRLSIL.

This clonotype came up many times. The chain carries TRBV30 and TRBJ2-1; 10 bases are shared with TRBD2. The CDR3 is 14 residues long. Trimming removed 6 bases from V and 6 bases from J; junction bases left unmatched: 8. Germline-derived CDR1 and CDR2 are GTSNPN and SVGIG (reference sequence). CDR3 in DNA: TGTGCCTGTCCGCGACTAGCGGGTATCAATGAGCAGTTCTTC. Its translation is CACPRLAGINEQFF.

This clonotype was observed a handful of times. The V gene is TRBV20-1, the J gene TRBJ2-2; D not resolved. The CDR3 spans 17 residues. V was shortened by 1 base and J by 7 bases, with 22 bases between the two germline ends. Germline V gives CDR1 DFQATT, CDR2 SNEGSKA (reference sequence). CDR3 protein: CSARGSRRSTPHGELFF. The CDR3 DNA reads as TGCAGTGCTAGAGGTAGTCGGAGAAGTACCCCTCACGGGGAGCTGTTTTTT.

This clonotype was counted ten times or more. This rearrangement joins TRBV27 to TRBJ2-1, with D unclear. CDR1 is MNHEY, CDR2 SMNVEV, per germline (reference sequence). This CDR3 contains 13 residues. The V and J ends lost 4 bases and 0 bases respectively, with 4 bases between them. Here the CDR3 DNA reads TGTGCCAGCAGTTGGGGCTCCTACAATGAGCAGTTCTTC. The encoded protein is CASSWGSYNEQFF.

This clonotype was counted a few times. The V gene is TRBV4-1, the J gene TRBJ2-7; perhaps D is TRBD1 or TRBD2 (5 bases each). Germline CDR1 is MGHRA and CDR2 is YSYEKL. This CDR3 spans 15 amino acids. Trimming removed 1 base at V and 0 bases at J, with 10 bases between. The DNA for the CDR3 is TGCGCCAGCAGCCAAGCCGGGACGGTCTCCTACGAGCAGTACTTC. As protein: CASSQAGTVSYEQYF.

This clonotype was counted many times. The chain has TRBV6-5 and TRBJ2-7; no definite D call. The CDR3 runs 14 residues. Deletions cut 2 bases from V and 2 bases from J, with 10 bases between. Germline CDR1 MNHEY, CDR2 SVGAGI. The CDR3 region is CASSYSRLTYEQYF. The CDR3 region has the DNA TGTGCCAGCAGTTACAGCCGATTAACCTACGAGCAGTACTTC.

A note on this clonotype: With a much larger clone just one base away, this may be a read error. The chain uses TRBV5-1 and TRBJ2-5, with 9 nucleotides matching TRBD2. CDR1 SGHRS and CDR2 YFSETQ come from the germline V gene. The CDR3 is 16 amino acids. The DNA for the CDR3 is TGCGCCGGCAGCTTGGACGGGACTAGCAGTTCAGAGACCCAGTACTTC. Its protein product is CAGSLDGTSSSETQYF.